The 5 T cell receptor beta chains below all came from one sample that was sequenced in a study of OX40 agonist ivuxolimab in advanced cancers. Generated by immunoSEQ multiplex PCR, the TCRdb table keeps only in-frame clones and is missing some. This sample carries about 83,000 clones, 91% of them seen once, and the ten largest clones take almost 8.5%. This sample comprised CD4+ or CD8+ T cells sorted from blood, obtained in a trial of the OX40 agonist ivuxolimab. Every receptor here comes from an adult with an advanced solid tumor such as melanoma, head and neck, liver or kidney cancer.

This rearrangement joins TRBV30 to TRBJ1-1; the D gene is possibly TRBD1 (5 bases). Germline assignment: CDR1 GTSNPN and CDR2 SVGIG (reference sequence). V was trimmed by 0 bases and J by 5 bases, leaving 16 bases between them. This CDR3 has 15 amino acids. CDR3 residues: CAWSVFPAGGTEAFF. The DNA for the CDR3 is TGTGCCTGGAGTGTATTTCCCGCCGGGGGGACTGAAGCTTTCTTT.

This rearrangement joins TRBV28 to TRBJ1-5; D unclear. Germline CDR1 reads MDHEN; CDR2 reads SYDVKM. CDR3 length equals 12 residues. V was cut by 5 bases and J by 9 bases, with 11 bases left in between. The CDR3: CASSPSVGPQHF. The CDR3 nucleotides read TGTGCCAGCAGTCCCTCCGTTGGGCCCCAGCATTTT. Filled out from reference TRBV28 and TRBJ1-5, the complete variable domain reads DVKVTQSSRYLVKRTGEKVFLECVQDMDHENMFWYRQDPGLGLRLIYFSYDVKMKEKGDIPEGYSVSREKKERFSLILESASTNQTSMYLCASSPSVGPQHFGDGTRLSIL.

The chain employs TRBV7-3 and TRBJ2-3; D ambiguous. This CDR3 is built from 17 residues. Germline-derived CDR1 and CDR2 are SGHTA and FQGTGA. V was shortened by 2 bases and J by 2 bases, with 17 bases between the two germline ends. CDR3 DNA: TGTGCCAGCAGCTTACCGGCCCTGCATATTTTCACAGATACGCAGTATTTT. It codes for CASSLPALHIFTDTQYF.

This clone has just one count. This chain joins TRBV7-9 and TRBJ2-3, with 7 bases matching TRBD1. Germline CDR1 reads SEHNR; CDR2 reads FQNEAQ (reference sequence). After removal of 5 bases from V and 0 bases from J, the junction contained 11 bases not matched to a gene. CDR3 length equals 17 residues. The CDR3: CASSVLPGQSSTDTQYF. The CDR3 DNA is TGTGCCAGCAGCGTACTCCCGGGACAGTCTAGCACAGATACGCAGTATTTT.

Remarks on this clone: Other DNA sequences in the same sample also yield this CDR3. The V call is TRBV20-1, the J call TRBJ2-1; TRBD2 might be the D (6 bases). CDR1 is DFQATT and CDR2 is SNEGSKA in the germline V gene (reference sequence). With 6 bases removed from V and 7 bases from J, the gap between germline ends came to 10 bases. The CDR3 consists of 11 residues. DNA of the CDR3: TGCAGTGCAAGACTAGTAAATGAGCAGTTCTTC. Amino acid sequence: CSARLVNEQFF.